These 28 T cell receptor beta chains share one sample of origin, sequenced in a study of PD-1 blockade in classical Hodgkin lymphoma. Libraries were prepared by immunoSEQ multiplex PCR; TCRdb keeps only in-frame clonotypes and omits some of them. The sample lists under 2,500 clones; around 64% were seen once. Every patient had relapsed following autologous stem cell transplantation, and cohorts differed in brentuximab vedotin exposure. It was by magnetic negative selection that CD8+ T cells were isolated from thawed PBMCs. The source was CD8+ T cells from blood, collected at baseline. The source is a human donor with classical Hodgkin lymphoma.

This clone is hyperexpanded within its sample. This rearrangement joins TRBV9 to TRBJ1-3; 8 positions agree with TRBD1. From germline, CDR1 is SGDLS and CDR2 YYNGEE. V was pared by 2 bases and J by 0 bases, with 7 bases of the junction left unmatched. CDR3 size: 17 residues. In nucleotides, the CDR3 is TGTGCCAGCAGCGTCCGGACAGGGCTAAACTCTGGAAACACCATATATTTT. Translated, it gives CASSVRTGLNSGNTIYF.

The V call is TRBV7-7, the J call TRBJ1-4; no clear D gene. The germline V gene encodes CDR1 SSHAT and CDR2 FNYEAQ (reference sequence). The ends were cut back, 0 bases at V and 5 bases at J, with 22 bases in the middle. The CDR3 runs 19 residues. The CDR3 DNA is TGTGCCAGCAGCTTAGCGCGGGGTTTTTCCGTAACAATCAATGAAAAACTGTTTTTT. Translation: CASSLARGFSVTINEKLFF.

This chain links TRBV5-1 with TRBJ1-1; D gene unclear. V gave up 3 bases and J gave up 1 base, with 19 bases separating them. The CDR3 contains 17 residues. Per germline, CDR1 SGHRS and CDR2 YFSETQ. CDR3 bases: TGCGCCAGCAGCTCCCCGGAAATCCCCGGAGGGAACACTGAAGCTTTCTTT. Translating it yields CASSSPEIPGGNTEAFF.

This clone came up a few times. This chain uses TRBV7-1 with TRBJ1-5; D is unclear. TRBV7-1 is marked as an open reading frame, function uncertain. V was trimmed by 4 bases and J by 2 bases, leaving 6 bases between them. The CDR3 has 13 residues. In DNA form, the CDR3 reads TGTGCCAGCAGCTTAGACGGCAATCAGCCCCAGCATTTT. It is translated as CASSLDGNQPQHF.

This sequence joins TRBV19 and TRBJ1-6; a possible D gene is TRBD1 (5 bases). Germline V gene lookup returns CDR1 LNHDA and CDR2 SQIVND (reference sequence). The V end lost 5 bases, the J end lost 3 bases, and 8 bases lay between the germline ends. The CDR3 runs to 14 residues. The CDR3 nucleotides read TGTGCCAGTAGTTCGACAGTCTATAATTCACCCCTCCACTTT. Protein: CASSSTVYNSPLHF.

This sequence joins TRBV19 and TRBJ1-4; unclear D gene. The germline V gene encodes CDR1 LNHDA and CDR2 SQIVND (reference sequence). This CDR3 spans 16 amino acids. The V end was cut by 0 bases, the J end by 0 bases, with 8 bases between. The CDR3: CASSIEEKPTNEKLFF. CDR3 DNA: TGTGCCAGTAGTATAGAGGAAAAACCAACTAATGAAAAACTGTTTTTT.

This clone appeared a few times. The chain links TRBV15 to TRBJ2-5, with a tentative D call TRBD2 (5 bases). The CDR3 has 17 amino acids. Germline CDR1 and CDR2: LNHNV and YYDKDF (reference sequence). V lost 0 bases to trimming and J lost 0 bases, with 14 bases between them. The CDR3 is CATSRDLDSGYQETQYF. The CDR3 coding sequence is TGTGCCACCAGCAGAGATTTGGATTCGGGATACCAAGAGACCCAGTACTTC.

This CDR3 reads CASSSWEGRTPLHF. The CDR3, as DNA: TGTGCCAGCAGCTCCTGGGAGGGGCGGACACCCCTCCACTTT. The chain combines TRBV6-6 with TRBJ1-6, with D perhaps matching TRBD1 (5 bases). Between the trimmed V and J ends, which lost 6 bases and 11 bases, there was a span of 17 bases. This CDR3 has 14 residues. Germline V lookup: CDR1 MNHNY, CDR2 SVGAGI (reference sequence).

The chain carries TRBV5-1 and TRBJ2-7; a weak D match, TRBD2 (6 bases). Deletions cut 0 bases from V and 0 bases from J, with 13 bases between. The CDR3 spans 16 residues. Germline V gene data show CDR1 as SGHRS and CDR2 as YFSETQ. The CDR3 loop is CASSLVRAGSSYEQYF. The CDR3 nucleotides are TGCGCCAGCAGCTTGGTAAGGGCGGGAAGCTCCTACGAGCAGTACTTC. Variable domain in full (rest from reference TRBV5-1 and TRBJ2-7): KAGVTQTPRYLIKTRGQQVTLSCSPISGHRSVSWYQQTPGQGLQFLFEYFSETQRNKGNFPGRFSGRQFSNSRSEMNVSTLELGDSALYLCASSLVRAGSSYEQYFGPGTRLTVT.

This clone was detected only a few times. This chain joins TRBV10-3 and TRBJ1-1, with D maybe TRBD1 (5 bases). The CDR3 totals 14 residues. The V gene's germline CDR1 is ENHRY and CDR2 SYGVKD. Deletions cut 1 base from V and 6 bases from J, with 12 bases between. CDR3 nucleotide sequence: TGTGCCATCAGTGAGTGGGCCCGGGGCGCTGAAGCTTTCTTT. This encodes CAISEWARGAEAFF.

The J gene is TRBJ2-2, the V gene TRBV15, with 10 nucleotides matching TRBD2. The CDR3 runs to 16 residues. Germline CDR1 is LNHNV and CDR2 is YYDKDF (reference sequence). J was trimmed by 7 bases and V by 4 bases; bases with no gene match: 9. The DNA for the CDR3 is TGTGCCACCAGCACTCCTAGCGGGAGAGTCTTCGGGGAGCTGTTTTTT. This translates into CATSTPSGRVFGELFF.

The chain recombines TRBV10-1 with TRBJ2-1, with D possibly matching TRBD1 (6 bases). V lost 3 bases and J 2 bases, leaving 20 bases between the germline ends. Germline V lookup: CDR1 WNHNN, CDR2 SYGVQD (reference sequence). CDR3 length: 18 amino acids. CDR3 sequence reads: CASSDRGRGTGAYNEQFF. CDR3 sequence (DNA): TGCGCCAGCAGTGACAGGGGTAGGGGTACGGGCGCCTACAATGAGCAGTTCTTC.

Comment on this clone: This sample includes further DNA sequences coding for the same CDR3. The chain joins TRBV19 to TRBJ1-1; D is unclear. The CDR3 extends over 13 amino acids. Per the germline V gene, CDR1 is LNHDA and CDR2 is SQIVND (reference sequence). Trimming pared 1 base from V and 1 base from J, leaving 4 bases between. The DNA of the CDR3 is TGTGCCAGTAGTATAGTTTCGAACACTGAAGCTTTCTTT. Translating gives CASSIVSNTEAFF.

This clone was seen just once. The genes are TRBV29-1 and TRBJ2-5; TRBD1 matches at 7 bases. The CDR3 contains 12 residues. V trimming: 6 bases; J trimming: 2 bases; junction bases outside the gene matches: 3. Germline V lookup: CDR1 SQVTM, CDR2 ANQGSEA. The CDR3 DNA reads TGCAGCGTCGGGACAGCACAAGAGACCCAGTACTTC. Encoded protein: CSVGTAQETQYF.

The chain joins TRBV7-5 to TRBJ1-4. TRBV7-5 is classified as a pseudogene. The CDR3 extends over 19 amino acids. The CDR3 protein is CASSLARGFSVTINEKLFF. The CDR3, as DNA: TGTGCCAGCAGCTTAGCGCGGGGTTTTTCCGTAACAATCAATGAAAAACTGTTTTTT.

This rearrangement joins TRBV19 to TRBJ2-7; TRBD2 might be the D (7 bases). This CDR3 region has 12 residues. Trimming took off 6 bases at V and 5 bases at J, with 11 bases between the two ends. Germline lookup yields CDR1 LNHDA and CDR2 SQIVND (reference sequence). DNA of the CDR3: TGTGCCAGTAGACAGGGAGGGGACGAGCAGTACTTC. This gives the protein CASRQGGDEQYF.

The chain uses TRBV9 and TRBJ2-7; TRBD2 agrees at 11 bases. The CDR3 is 15 amino acids. The germline gives CDR1 SGDLS, CDR2 YYNGEE. V shed 3 bases and J 5 bases; nucleotides not matched to a gene: 7. The CDR3 sequence: CASSGGSGRANEQYF. The CDR3 DNA reads TGTGCCAGCAGCGGCGGTAGCGGGAGGGCCAACGAGCAGTACTTC.

V is TRBV2 and J is TRBJ2-1, with 9 nucleotides matching TRBD2. The V segment lost 5 bases and the J segment 0 bases; nucleotides outside the gene matches: 2. Germline V gives CDR1 SNHLY, CDR2 FYNNEI. This CDR3 is built from 15 residues. The CDR3 region is CASSLAGSSYNEQFF. CDR3 DNA: TGTGCCAGCAGTCTAGCGGGGAGCTCCTACAATGAGCAGTTCTTC.

The chain joins TRBV9 to TRBJ1-2; 8 bases align to TRBD1. J lost 1 base, V lost 0 bases, and 5 bases had no gene match. CDR1 is SGDLS, CDR2 YYNGEE, per germline. The CDR3 has 16 residues. The CDR3 nucleotides read TGTGCCAGCAGCGTAGGACGGACAGGGTATAACTATGGCTACACCTTC. This gives the protein CASSVGRTGYNYGYTF.

V and J are TRBV15 and TRBJ2-5; 10 nucleotides match TRBD1. Trimming at V came to 5 bases and at J to 3 bases, leaving 9 bases not matched to a gene. Germline loops: CDR1 LNHNV, CDR2 YYDKDF (reference sequence). The length of the CDR3 is 16 residues. CDR3 loop: CATSPGTGDVEETQYF. The CDR3 nucleotides read TGTGCCACCAGCCCCGGGACAGGGGATGTAGAAGAGACCCAGTACTTC.

The chain joins TRBV7-6 to TRBJ2-1; D is uncertain. V was clipped by 1 base and J by 7 bases, with 8 bases between them. The germline CDR1 and CDR2 sequences are SGHVS and FNYEAQ. The CDR3 consists of 13 residues. In nucleotides, the CDR3 is TGTGCCAGCAGCTTAGGACTCAGGAATGAGCAGTTCTTC. It translates to CASSLGLRNEQFF.

The chain recombines TRBV25-1 with TRBJ2-5, with D maybe TRBD1 (6 bases). This CDR3 is 17 amino acids long. The V gene lost 1 base and the J gene lost 3 bases, with 18 bases spanning the gap. CDR1 and CDR2 (germline): MGHDK, SYGVNS. CDR3 bases: TGTGCCAGCAGTGAATCCCCGGGCTGGGGGCGGAAAGAGACCCAGTACTTC. Amino acids: CASSESPGWGRKETQYF.

The chain employs TRBV27 and TRBJ2-3, with 11 bases lining up with TRBD2. V shed 0 bases and J 2 bases; nucleotides not matched to a gene: 4. This CDR3 region has 17 residues. Germline V lookup: CDR1 MNHEY, CDR2 SMNVEV (reference sequence). The CDR3 DNA sequence: TGTGCCAGCAGTTTATCAGCTAGCGGGGGGTACACAGATACGCAGTATTTT. This gives the protein CASSLSASGGYTDTQYF.

The rearrangement links TRBV6-5 to TRBJ2-1; D may be TRBD2 (6 bases). The CDR3 has 16 residues. V lost 4 bases to trimming and J lost 6 bases, with 19 bases between them. Germline V gene data show CDR1 as MNHEY and CDR2 as SVGAGI. The CDR3 region has the DNA TGTGCCAGCAGTTTCCTCCGGGACTGGGACTCCAATGAGCAGTTCTTC. Its translation is CASSFLRDWDSNEQFF.

This chain uses TRBV13 with TRBJ2-2; D possibly corresponds to TRBD2 (5 bases). The V end was cut by 6 bases, the J end by 6 bases, with 11 bases between. Germline V gene data show CDR1 as PRHDT and CDR2 as FYEKMQ (reference sequence). The CDR3 is 13 residues long. The CDR3 sequence: CASSLGVSGELFF. Written as DNA, the CDR3 is TGTGCCAGCAGTTTGGGAGTCTCCGGGGAGCTGTTTTTT.

This sequence joins TRBV5-5 and TRBJ2-3, with 11 bases fitting TRBD2. Germline V gene lookup returns CDR1 SGHKS and CDR2 YYEKEE (reference sequence). The CDR3 length is 17 residues. V lost 0 bases and J lost 1; bases outside the gene matches: 4. CDR3: CASSLVLAGGRTDTQYF. As DNA, the CDR3 is TGTGCCAGCAGCTTGGTGCTAGCGGGGGGCCGCACAGATACGCAGTATTTT.

The rearrangement uses TRBV7-8 and TRBJ2-2; 9 bases map to TRBD2. The ends lost 3 bases at V and 3 bases at J; junction bases unmatched: 2. Germline V gene lookup returns CDR1 SGHVS and CDR2 FQNEAQ. This CDR3 has 15 residues. CDR3 DNA sequence: TGTGCCAGCAGCTTGGGGACTAGCTACACCGGGGAGCTGTTTTTT. Translated, it gives CASSLGTSYTGELFF.

This chain links TRBV4-1 with TRBJ2-5, with D tentatively TRBD2 (6 bases). With the DNA end fitting TRBJ2-7 better, the J assignment may be wrong. The V gene's germline CDR1 is MGHRA and CDR2 YSYEKL. This CDR3 region has 18 residues. DNA of the CDR3: TGCGCCAGCAGCCCCAATTGGAGGGACCTCATCAACTTCTACGAGCAGTACTTC. Translating gives CASSPNWRDLINFYEQYF.